A single T cell receptor beta chain is shown here with its context. The antigen is undetermined. Each individual donor underwent a draw of about 9.1 milliliters of peripheral blood. With each sample, at least 5.5 micrograms of total RNA were extracted. The sample is drawn from a study of blood T cells in healthy people across ages. Combining a sample-barcoded 5' primer with a J-beta primer mix, a second PCR ran for roughly 7 to 12 cycles. TCRdb passed the 5' RACE reads through MiXCR, listing each CDR3 protein once. The repertoire holds about 570,000 distinct CDR3 sequences, with approximately 26% as singletons. Study findings and constraints: Long-lived and aged donors differed, with more naive CD4+ cells and higher diversity in the long-lived.

V was clipped by 5 bases and J by 4 bases, with 9 bases between them. This CDR3 has 13 amino acids. These same records also appear under a second study, on T cells of mothers and their children. That publication notes: Across the analysis, no persistent microchimeric T cell clones were detected.

This chain uses TRBV12-3 or TRBV12-4 with TRBJ1-5; D not certain. Sequencing was performed on blood. This sequence was found in a boy aged 2 to 10 in good health. CDR3 region: CASSKVPNQPQHF. The DNA for the CDR3 is TGTGCCAGCAGTAAGGTCCCGAATCAGCCCCAGCATTTT.